The sequence of this T cell receptor (beta chain) was determined in a study of blood T cell repertoires in COVID-19. From germline, CDR1 is ENHRY and CDR2 SYGVKD. V was clipped by 2 bases and J by 4 bases, with 5 bases between them. The CDR3 totals 12 residues. This clone is labeled as medium-sized. Profiled with immunoSEQ multiplex PCR; TCRdb holds only in-frame clones, not every one. The data contain approximately 27,000 clones, roughly 85% of them singletons. The specimen was peripheral blood. This receptor was obtained from a woman between 45 and 60 years old with active COVID-19. The chain combines TRBV10-3 with TRBJ1-2; no clear D gene. The CDR3 loop reads CAISEDTYGYTF. CDR3 bases: TGTGCCATCAGTGAGGACACCTATGGCTACACCTTC.